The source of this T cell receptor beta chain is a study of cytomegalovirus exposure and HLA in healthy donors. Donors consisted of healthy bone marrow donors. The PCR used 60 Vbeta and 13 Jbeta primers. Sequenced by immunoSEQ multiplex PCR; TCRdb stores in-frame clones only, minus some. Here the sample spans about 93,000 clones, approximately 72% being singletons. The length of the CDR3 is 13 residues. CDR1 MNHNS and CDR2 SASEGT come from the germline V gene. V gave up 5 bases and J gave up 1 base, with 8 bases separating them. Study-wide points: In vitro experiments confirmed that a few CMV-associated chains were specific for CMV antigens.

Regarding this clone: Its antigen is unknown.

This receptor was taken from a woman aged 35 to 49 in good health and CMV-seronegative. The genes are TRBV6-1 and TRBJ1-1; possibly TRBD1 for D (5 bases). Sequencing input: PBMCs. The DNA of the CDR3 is TGTGCCAGCAGTTTCGGACAGAACACTGAAGCTTTCTTT. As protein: CASSFGQNTEAFF.